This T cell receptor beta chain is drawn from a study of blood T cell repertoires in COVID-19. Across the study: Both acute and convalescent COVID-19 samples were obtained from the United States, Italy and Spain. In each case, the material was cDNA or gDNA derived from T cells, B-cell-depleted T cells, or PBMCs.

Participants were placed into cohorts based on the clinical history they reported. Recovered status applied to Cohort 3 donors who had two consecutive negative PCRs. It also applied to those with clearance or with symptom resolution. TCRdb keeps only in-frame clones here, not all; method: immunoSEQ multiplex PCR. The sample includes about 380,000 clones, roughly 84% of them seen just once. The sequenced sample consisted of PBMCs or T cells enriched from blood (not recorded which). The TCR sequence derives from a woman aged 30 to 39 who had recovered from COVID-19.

The CDR3 region is CASSPPVNTEAFF. The CDR3 nucleotides are TGTGCCAGCAGCCCCCCAGTTAACACTGAAGCTTTCTTT. The chain couples TRBV13 to TRBJ1-1; D unresolved. The CDR3 has 13 amino acids. Germline V gene sequence: CDR1 PRHDT, CDR2 FYEKMQ (reference sequence). V dropped 5 bases and J dropped 2 bases, with 9 bases sitting between them. The variable domain in full, completed from reference TRBV13 and TRBJ1-1, reads AAGVIQSPRHLIKEKRETATLKCYPIPRHDTVYWYQQGPGQDPQFLISFYEKMQSDKGSIPDRFSAQQFSDYHSELNMSSLELGDSALYFCASSPPVNTEAFFGQGTRLTVV.